This T cell receptor (beta chain) derives from a study of T cells in Graves' hyperthyroidism and ophthalmopathy. The germline V gene encodes CDR1 KGHDR and CDR2 SFDVKD. The CDR3 loop spans 14 amino acids. Deletions cut 5 bases from V and 3 bases from J, with 11 bases between. The study included ophthalmopathy patients with Clinical Activity Score at least 3, NOSPECS grade at least 4 and duration under 3 months. Fresh peripheral blood, under 13 ml, yielded the PBMCs. The TCR beta CDR3 regions underwent amplification using RNA transcripts as the source. The HTBI primer set drove a first-round RT-PCR of the TCR CDR3. TCRdb re-called the multiplex PCR reads with MiXCR, one entry per CDR3 protein. The table records approximately 600,000 distinct CDR3 sequences, about a fifth of them present only once. Whole-study findings and limits: A median approximately 6.5 months before onset, the model predicted ophthalmopathy.

This clonotype was detected a few times. The antigen is undetermined. This chain links TRBV24-1 with TRBJ2-3; a weak D match, TRBD2 (6 bases). Sequenced sample: blood. The TCR comes from a man aged 25-45 years with Graves' ophthalmopathy. As DNA, the CDR3 is TGTGCCACCAGTGCTCGCGGGAATACAGATACGCAGTATTTT. Translated, it gives CATSARGNTDTQYF.